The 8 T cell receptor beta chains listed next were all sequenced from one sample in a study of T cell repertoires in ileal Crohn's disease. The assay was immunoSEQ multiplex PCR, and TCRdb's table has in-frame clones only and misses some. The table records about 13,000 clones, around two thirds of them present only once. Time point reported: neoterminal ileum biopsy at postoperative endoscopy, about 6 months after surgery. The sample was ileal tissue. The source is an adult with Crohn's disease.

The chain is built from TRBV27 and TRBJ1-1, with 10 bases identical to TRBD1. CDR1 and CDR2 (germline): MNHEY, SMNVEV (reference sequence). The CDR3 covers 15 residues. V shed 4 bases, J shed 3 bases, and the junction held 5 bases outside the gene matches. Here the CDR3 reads CASSSWTGGDTEAFF. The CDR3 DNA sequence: TGTGCCAGCAGTTCCTGGACAGGGGGGGACACTGAAGCTTTCTTT.

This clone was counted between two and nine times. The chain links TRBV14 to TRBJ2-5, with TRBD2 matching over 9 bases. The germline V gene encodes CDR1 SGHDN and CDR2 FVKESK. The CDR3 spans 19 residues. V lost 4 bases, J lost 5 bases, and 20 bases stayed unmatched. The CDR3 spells CASSPRSRLAGAWGETQYF. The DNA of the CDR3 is TGTGCCAGCAGCCCTCGAAGTCGGTTAGCGGGGGCCTGGGGGGAGACCCAGTACTTC.

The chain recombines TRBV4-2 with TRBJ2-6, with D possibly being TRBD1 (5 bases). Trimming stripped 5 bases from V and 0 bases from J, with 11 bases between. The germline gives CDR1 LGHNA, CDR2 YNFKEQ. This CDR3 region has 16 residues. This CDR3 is CASSVDSSSGANVLTF. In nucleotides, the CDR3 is TGTGCCAGCAGCGTTGACAGTAGCTCTGGGGCCAACGTCCTGACTTTC.

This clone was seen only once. The CDR3 spells CASSDGGGVGQPQHF. The CDR3 DNA sequence: TGTGCCAGCAGTGATGGAGGGGGCGTAGGTCAGCCCCAGCATTTT. The chain uses TRBV9 and TRBJ1-5; 7 positions agree with TRBD1. Germline CDR1 reads SGDLS; CDR2 reads YYNGEE. The CDR3 is 15 residues long. Trimming cost V 5 bases and J 6 bases; bases outside gene matches: 11.

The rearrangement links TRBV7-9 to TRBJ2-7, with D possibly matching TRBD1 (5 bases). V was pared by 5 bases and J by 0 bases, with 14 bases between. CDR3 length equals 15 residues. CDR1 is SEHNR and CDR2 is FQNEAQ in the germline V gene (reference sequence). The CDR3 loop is CASSQDPRGSYEQYF. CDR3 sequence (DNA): TGTGCCAGCAGCCAAGACCCTAGGGGCTCCTACGAGCAGTACTTC.

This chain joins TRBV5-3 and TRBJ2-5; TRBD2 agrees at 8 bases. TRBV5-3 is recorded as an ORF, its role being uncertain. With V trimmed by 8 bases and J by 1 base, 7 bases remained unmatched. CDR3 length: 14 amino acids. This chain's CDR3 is CASSYGGVQETQYF. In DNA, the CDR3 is TGTGCCAGTTCCTACGGGGGGGTCCAAGAGACCCAGTACTTC.

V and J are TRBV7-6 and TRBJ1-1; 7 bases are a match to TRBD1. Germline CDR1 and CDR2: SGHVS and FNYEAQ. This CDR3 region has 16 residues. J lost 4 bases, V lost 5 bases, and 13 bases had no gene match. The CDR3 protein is CASSLRTGATPTEAFF. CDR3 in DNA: TGTGCCAGCAGCCTTCGAACAGGGGCTACACCCACTGAAGCTTTCTTT. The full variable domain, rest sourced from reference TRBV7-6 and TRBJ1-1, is GAGVSQSPRYKVTKRGQDVALRCDPISGHVSLYWYRQALGQGPEFLTYFNYEAQQDKSGLPNDRFSAERPEGSISTLTIQRTEQRDSAMYRCASSLRTGATPTEAFFGQGTRLTVV.

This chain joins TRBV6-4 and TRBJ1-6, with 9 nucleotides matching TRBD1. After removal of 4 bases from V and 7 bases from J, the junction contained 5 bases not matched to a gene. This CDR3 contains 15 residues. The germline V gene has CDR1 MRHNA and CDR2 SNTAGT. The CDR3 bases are TGTGCCAGCAGTGCCGGGACAGGGTCAAATTCACCCCTCCACTTT. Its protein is CASSAGTGSNSPLHF.